This T cell receptor beta chain was profiled in a study of OX40 agonist ivuxolimab in advanced cancers. Study details: It was ivuxolimab, an agonistic anti-OX40 (CD134) antibody, that patients were treated with. Study results and limitations: Expanded peripheral T cells had an undetermined antigen specificity.

Libraries were prepared by immunoSEQ multiplex PCR; TCRdb keeps only in-frame clonotypes and omits some of them. This sample has about 66,000 clones, with over 75% found just once. Germline values: CDR1 MGHDK, CDR2 SYGVNS. This CDR3 spans 14 amino acids. The V gene lost 3 bases and the J gene lost 5 bases, with 11 bases spanning the gap. Only one count was recorded for this clone. The antigen is not known. The sample here was CD4+ or CD8+ T cells sorted from blood, taken in a trial of the OX40 agonist ivuxolimab. The source of this sequence is an adult with an advanced solid tumor such as melanoma, head and neck, liver or kidney cancer. V and J are TRBV25-1 and TRBJ2-1; D not resolved. In nucleotides, the CDR3 is TGTGCCAGCAGTGACCACTACTTGAACAATGAGCAGTTCTTC. Translating gives CASSDHYLNNEQFF.